The 26 T cell receptor beta chains reported below all come from one sample, sequenced in a study of T cell responses to AZD1222 COVID-19 vaccine (dated by TCRdb to about 2021). The time point label corresponds to: baseline before first vaccination. Libraries were prepared through the immunoSEQ multiplex PCR assay. TCRdb obtained this table from immuneACCESS and retained in-frame rearrangements with V and J assigned. These tables miss some clones; where compared with another copy, unresolved V genes account for less than half of the shortfall, and the remainder is unexplained. The sample yields some 90,000 clones; over 70% were counted once. The biggest ten clones account for 16% of the sample. This specimen was peripheral blood, taken on day 0 of AZD1222 vaccination. The receptors were gathered from an adult in good health.

The chain carries TRBV24-1 and TRBJ2-2; no clear D gene. Trimming took 0 bases from V and 0 from J, leaving 4 bases between them. The CDR3 runs to 15 residues. Germline V gene data show CDR1 as KGHDR and CDR2 as SFDVKD. The CDR3 DNA sequence: TGTGCCACCAGTGATTTGAACCCGAACACCGGGGAGCTGTTTTTT. Protein: CATSDLNPNTGELFF.

The chain has TRBV27 and TRBJ2-7; TRBD2 is a possible D gene (6 bases). The germline CDR1 and CDR2 sequences are MNHEY and SMNVEV (reference sequence). The CDR3 is 14 residues long. Trimming pared 4 bases from V and 1 base from J, leaving 11 bases between. The CDR3 DNA reads as TGTGCCAGCAGTTCCTCTCGGGGGTCCTACGAGCAGTACTTC. This sequence encodes CASSSSRGSYEQYF.

The chain employs TRBV20-1 and TRBJ1-2; possibly TRBD1 for D (6 bases). This CDR3 region has 11 residues. CDR1 and CDR2 from the germline V gene are DFQATT and SNEGSKA (reference sequence). Written as DNA, the CDR3 is TGCATTCAGGGGAATAGCTATGGCTACACCTTC. It yields the protein CIQGNSYGYTF.

The gene calls are TRBV6-2 or TRBV6-3 and TRBJ2-1; D ambiguous. This CDR3 is built from 15 residues. CDR1 is MNHEY and CDR2 is SVGEGT in the germline V gene. Deletions cut 5 bases from V and 0 bases from J, with 11 bases between. CDR3 residues: CASSRSSPSYNEQFF. CDR3 bases: TGTGCCAGCAGTAGATCCAGCCCCTCCTACAATGAGCAGTTCTTC.

The chain combines TRBV12-3 or TRBV12-4 with TRBJ1-1; unclear D gene. The CDR3 sequence is 12 residues long. Trimming removed 5 bases at V and 1 base at J, with 5 bases between. The CDR3 DNA reads TGTGCCAGCAGTCCTGGGAACACTGAAGCTTTCTTT. Its translation is CASSPGNTEAFF.

The chain has TRBV6-4 and TRBJ2-2, with TRBD1 identical over 9 bases. CDR1 is MRHNA and CDR2 is SNTAGT in the germline V gene. V gave up 4 bases and J gave up 6 bases; unmatched junction bases: 6. This CDR3 comprises 15 residues. The CDR3 here is CASSAGTGTPGELFF. The CDR3, as DNA: TGTGCCAGCAGTGCCGGGACAGGGACCCCCGGGGAGCTGTTTTTT.

The sample holds a few counts of this clone. The chain couples TRBV2 to TRBJ2-7; 9 nucleotides agree with TRBD1. Germline lookup yields CDR1 SNHLY and CDR2 FYNNEI. The V gene end was trimmed by 7 bases and the J gene end by 1 base; junction bases not matched to a gene: 5. The CDR3 totals 14 residues. DNA of the CDR3: TGTGCCAGCAAAGCGGGGACAGGGTCCTACGAGCAGTACTTC. Protein sequence: CASKAGTGSYEQYF.

Only one count was recorded for this clone. The genes are TRBV11-1 and TRBJ1-1, with a weak D call TRBD1 (5 bases). CDR3 length: 13 amino acids. Germline values: CDR1 SGHAT, CDR2 FQDESV (reference sequence). Trimming shortened V by 4 bases and J by 12 bases, and 18 bases separated the two germline ends. CDR3 coding DNA: TGTGCCAGCAGCTCGGGACGAGGGAAGAGAACTTTCTTT. Translating it yields CASSSGRGKRTFF.

This clone was counted once. The gene calls are TRBV19 and TRBJ1-1, with D unresolved. CDR1 and CDR2 from the germline V gene are LNHDA and SQIVND (reference sequence). This CDR3 contains 11 residues. Trimming stripped 6 bases from V and 1 base from J, with 3 bases between. The CDR3 DNA sequence: TGTGCCAGTAGGAAGAACACTGAAGCTTTCTTT. As protein: CASRKNTEAFF.

The rearrangement joins TRBV2 to TRBJ1-1, with TRBD1 matching over 12 bases. CDR1 is SNHLY and CDR2 is FYNNEI in the germline V gene. This CDR3 contains 13 residues. J lost 6 bases, V lost 7 bases, and 3 bases had no gene match. CDR3 coding DNA: TGTGCCAGCACGGGACAGGGGGCCGCTGAAGCTTTCTTT. Translated: CASTGQGAAEAFF.

The rearrangement joins TRBV5-1 to TRBJ1-2; a weak D match, TRBD1 (6 bases). The CDR3 is 15 residues long. Germline V gene sequence: CDR1 SGHRS, CDR2 YFSETQ. The V and J ends lost 0 bases and 2 bases respectively, with 11 bases between them. The CDR3 coding sequence is TGCGCCAGCAGCTTGGCTAACAGGGCGAACTATGGCTACACCTTC. Translated: CASSLANRANYGYTF. The full variable domain, rest sourced from reference TRBV5-1 and TRBJ1-2, is KAGVTQTPRYLIKTRGQQVTLSCSPISGHRSVSWYQQTPGQGLQFLFEYFSETQRNKGNFPGRFSGRQFSNSRSEMNVSTLELGDSALYLCASSLANRANYGYTFGSGTRLTVV.

The rearrangement joins TRBV11-3 to TRBJ2-2; weak D call: TRBD1 (6 bases). Germline assignment: CDR1 SGHNT and CDR2 YENEEA. The CDR3 consists of 14 residues. The germline V and J ends were trimmed by 5 bases and 5 bases, with 12 bases remaining between them. The CDR3 here is CASSTRQATGELFF. DNA of the CDR3: TGTGCCAGCAGCACCCGACAGGCGACCGGGGAGCTGTTTTTT.

The rearrangement joins TRBV3-1 (or the pseudogene TRBV3-2) to TRBJ1-2; D is unresolved. Germline V lookup: CDR1 LGHDT, CDR2 YNNKEL (reference sequence). Deletions cut 1 base from V and 4 bases from J, with 10 bases between. CDR3 length equals 14 residues. This CDR3 reads CASSQAVSSYGYTF. Written as DNA, the CDR3 is TGTGCCAGCAGCCAAGCGGTCAGCTCCTATGGCTACACCTTC.

The genes are TRBV6-1 and TRBJ2-2; 7 bases are a match to TRBD1. V trimming: 6 bases; J trimming: 5 bases; junction bases outside the gene matches: 9. CDR1 and CDR2 (germline): MNHNS, SASEGT. The CDR3 totals 15 residues. CDR3 bases: TGTGCCAGCAGCGCACAGACAGGGCAGACCGGGGAGCTGTTTTTT. It encodes CASSAQTGQTGELFF.

V is TRBV3-1 (or the pseudogene TRBV3-2) and J is TRBJ1-6; 9 nucleotides match TRBD1. The ends lost 4 bases at V and 0 bases at J; junction bases unmatched: 4. Germline CDR1 is LGHDT and CDR2 is YNNKEL (reference sequence). The CDR3 length is 17 residues. The CDR3 region is CASSRGTGSSYNSPLHF. The DNA for the CDR3 is TGTGCCAGCAGCCGAGGGACAGGGAGCTCCTATAATTCACCCCTCCACTTT.

The chain uses TRBV10-3 and TRBJ2-1; TRBD2 matches at 13 bases. The CDR3 extends over 15 amino acids. Per the germline V gene, CDR1 is ENHRY and CDR2 is SYGVKD. V gave up 2 bases and J gave up 9 bases; unmatched junction bases: 4. In nucleotides, the CDR3 is TGTGCCATCAGTGAGAGGACTAGCGGGAGTAGTGAGCAGTTCTTC. Translated: CAISERTSGSSEQFF.

The chain employs TRBV27 and TRBJ2-2, with D unclear. Germline CDR1 reads MNHEY; CDR2 reads SMNVEV (reference sequence). Trimming took 3 bases from V and 7 from J, leaving 9 bases between them. This CDR3 region has 13 residues. The CDR3 region is CASSFILGGELFF. In DNA, the CDR3 is TGTGCCAGCAGTTTCATCTTAGGCGGGGAGCTGTTTTTT.

The chain links TRBV19 to TRBJ1-2; D unresolved. With 6 bases removed from V and 2 bases from J, the gap between germline ends came to 13 bases. The CDR3 covers 14 residues. Germline assignment: CDR1 LNHDA and CDR2 SQIVND (reference sequence). Here the CDR3 DNA reads TGTGCCAGTAGCCCCCTGAGGGAGAACTATGGCTACACCTTC. Translating gives CASSPLRENYGYTF.

V gene TRBV30 combines with J gene TRBJ2-1; the match to TRBD2 covers 15 bases. Losses at the gene ends were 0 bases for V and 5 bases for J; bases not matched to a gene: 11. The germline CDR1 and CDR2 sequences are GTSNPN and SVGIG (reference sequence). The CDR3 contains 19 residues. CDR3 residues: CAWSVTRTSGRAPNNEQFF. The CDR3 DNA sequence: TGTGCCTGGAGTGTAACAAGGACTAGCGGGAGGGCCCCGAACAATGAGCAGTTCTTC.

With respect to this clone: The sample has other DNA sequences that encode this CDR3 too. The gene calls are TRBV7-9 and TRBJ1-4, with a weak D call TRBD1 (5 bases). Trimming stripped 1 base from V and 8 bases from J, with 11 bases between. Germline CDR1 and CDR2: SEHNR and FQNEAQ (reference sequence). This CDR3 has 14 residues. The CDR3 loop reads CASSLGQGGEKLFF. As DNA, the CDR3 is TGTGCCAGCAGCTTAGGCCAGGGAGGGGAAAAACTGTTTTTT.

V and J are TRBV5-1 and TRBJ2-5; 8 bases match TRBD1. This CDR3 has 16 amino acids. Germline V lookup: CDR1 SGHRS, CDR2 YFSETQ. After removal of 4 bases from V and 1 base from J, the junction contained 9 bases not matched to a gene. CDR3 region: CASSRGQAVPQETQYF. In DNA form, the CDR3 reads TGCGCCAGCAGCAGGGGACAGGCCGTTCCCCAAGAGACCCAGTACTTC.

The chain has TRBV28 and TRBJ2-1; 14 bases agree with TRBD2. With 5 bases clipped from V and 2 bases from J, the junction kept 14 bases outside the gene matches. This CDR3 has 20 amino acids. Germline CDR1 reads MDHEN; CDR2 reads SYDVKM. CDR3 sequence (DNA): TGTGCCAGCAGTGACGAACGGGGACTAGCGGGAGCGGAGACCTACAATGAGCAGTTCTTC. Amino acids: CASSDERGLAGAETYNEQFF.

This clone was observed a single time. In DNA, the CDR3 is TGTGCCAGCAGTCTTGTAGCGGGCTCCTACGAGCAGTACTTC. Translated: CASSLVAGSYEQYF. The chain links TRBV28 to TRBJ2-7, with TRBD2 matching 7 bases. The CDR3 is 14 residues long. From germline, CDR1 is MDHEN and CDR2 SYDVKM. V shed 5 bases and J 0 bases; nucleotides not matched to a gene: 4.

V gene TRBV18 combines with J gene TRBJ2-1; perhaps TRBD1 as D (5 bases). Trimming cost V 2 bases and J 5 bases, with 13 bases left between them. The CDR3 has 15 residues. Per germline, CDR1 KGHSH and CDR2 LQKENI. Here the CDR3 reads CASSPRQLLNNEQFF. For the CDR3, the DNA is TGTGCCAGCTCACCAAGACAGCTGCTCAACAATGAGCAGTTCTTC.

CDR3 coding DNA: TGTGCCAGCAGCTCACTACGACTAGCCTATGAGCAGTTCTTC. This encodes CASSSLRLAYEQFF. This chain joins TRBV7-8 and TRBJ2-1; 7 nucleotides align to TRBD2. Germline loops: CDR1 SGHVS, CDR2 FQNEAQ. The CDR3 contains 14 residues. V lost 4 bases and J lost 8; bases outside the gene matches: 8.

The V and J genes are TRBV12-3 or TRBV12-4 and TRBJ1-6, with a weak D call TRBD1 (5 bases). V lost 3 bases and J 14 bases, leaving 14 bases between the germline ends. This CDR3 is 13 amino acids long. The CDR3 nucleotides read TGTGCCAGCAGTTTTGGAGCGGAGGGGACCCTCCACTTT. Protein sequence: CASSFGAEGTLHF.